The sequence of this TCR beta chain was determined in a study of CD8 T cells in Susac syndrome. After extraction with the RNeasy kit, roughly 0.45 to 1 ug of the RNA was reverse transcribed using random hexamers. Amplification of TCR beta CDR3 used immunoSEQ multiplex PCR across 54 Vbeta and 13 Jbeta. TCRdb itself ran the immunoSEQ multiplex PCR reads through MiXCR, one entry per CDR3 protein. This sample has around 100,000 distinct CDR3 sequences; 95% occur once, and the top ten carry 0.3%. This TCR was sampled from a human donor with Susac syndrome. Sequenced material: CD8+ T cells from PBMCs.

The CDR3 bases are TGTGCCAGCCGGACTAGCGGCCTCTCCTACGAGCAGTACTTC. Translated, it gives CASRTSGLSYEQYF. This chain connects TRBV2 to TRBJ2-7; 10 bases line up with TRBD2. Germline V CDR1 and CDR2: SNHLY, FYNNEI. The junction had 4 bases not matched to a gene; V was cut back by 8 bases and J by 0 bases. The CDR3 is 14 residues long.